The 21 T cell receptor beta chains in this list originate from one sample, sequenced in a study of OX40 agonist ivuxolimab in advanced cancers. Library preparation employed the immunoSEQ multiplex PCR assay. Here the immuneACCESS table is served through TCRdb, limited to in-frame sequences with V and J called. Missing clones are a known gap in these copies; in checked studies unresolved V genes cover under half, and the rest lacks a known reason. This sample is represented by 40,000 to 45,000 clones; 70% to 90% of them were singletons. Approximately 13% of the sample is held by the ten biggest clonotypes. This material consisted of CD4+ or CD8+ T cells sorted from blood, taken in a trial of the OX40 agonist ivuxolimab. The receptors were gathered from an adult with an advanced solid tumor such as melanoma, head and neck, liver or kidney cancer.

The gene calls are TRBV28 and TRBJ2-1; TRBD2 aligns across 7 bases. In germline, CDR1 is MDHEN, CDR2 SYDVKM. Losses at the gene ends were 2 bases for V and 3 bases for J; bases not matched to a gene: 4. The length of the CDR3 is 15 residues. CDR3 nucleotides: TGTGCCAGCAGTTTAGGCGGGAGTGGCTACAATGAGCAGTTCTTC. Protein sequence: CASSLGGSGYNEQFF.

The chain uses TRBV7-9 and TRBJ2-3, with a weak D call TRBD1 (6 bases). The length of the CDR3 is 12 residues. In germline, CDR1 is SEHNR, CDR2 FQNEAQ (reference sequence). Trimming pared 5 bases from V and 6 bases from J, leaving 9 bases between. In DNA, the CDR3 is TGTGCCAGCAGCCAAACAGGGGATACGCAGTATTTT. Protein: CASSQTGDTQYF.

The rearrangement links TRBV18 to TRBJ2-3; the D gene is possibly TRBD2 (6 bases). From germline, CDR1 is KGHSH and CDR2 LQKENI. CDR3 size: 14 residues. V lost 0 bases and J lost 7, with 11 bases in between. The CDR3 region is CASSPPSGRNTQYF. CDR3 bases: TGTGCCAGCTCACCACCAAGCGGGCGGAATACGCAGTATTTT.

This clone showed up just a few times. The chain couples TRBV5-8 to TRBJ2-7, with 8 bases that match TRBD2. The V and J ends lost 4 bases and 1 base, in that order; junction bases with no gene match: 7. The CDR3 totals 15 residues. CDR1 and CDR2 (germline): SGHTS, YDEGEE. CDR3 coding DNA: TGTGCCAGCAGCCCCGGGGTAGCGGGATCCTACGAGCAGTACTTC. It yields the protein CASSPGVAGSYEQYF.

The genes are TRBV18 and TRBJ1-5, with 9 bases lining up with TRBD1. The junction had 8 bases not matched to a gene; V was cut back by 2 bases and J by 6 bases. Germline loops: CDR1 KGHSH, CDR2 LQKENI. The CDR3 has 16 residues. CDR3 DNA sequence: TGTGCCAGCTCACCAGGGACAGGGACTGGAAGTCAGCCCCAGCATTTT. Protein: CASSPGTGTGSQPQHF.

The chain recombines TRBV19 with TRBJ2-2, with a weak D call TRBD2 (6 bases). V lost 5 bases, J lost 1 base, and 8 bases lay in between. CDR1 is LNHDA and CDR2 is SQIVND in the germline V gene (reference sequence). The CDR3 runs 14 residues. The CDR3 DNA sequence: TGTGCCAGTAGTGGGGGACTGAACACCGGGGAGCTGTTTTTT. Translating it yields CASSGGLNTGELFF.

The V gene is TRBV19, the J gene TRBJ1-1, with a tentative D call TRBD1 (6 bases). Germline V CDR1 and CDR2: LNHDA, SQIVND (reference sequence). V was cut by 8 bases and J by 4 bases, with 20 bases left in between. The length of the CDR3 is 15 residues. The CDR3 DNA reads TGTGCCAGTGTCCCCTTAGCAGGAGGGGGCACTGAAGCTTTCTTT. Protein product: CASVPLAGGGTEAFF. Based on the CDR3 plus reference TRBV19 and TRBJ1-1, the full variable domain is DGGITQSPKYLFRKEGQNVTLSCEQNLNHDAMYWYRQDPGQGLRLIYYSQIVNDFQKGDIAEGYSVSREKKESFPLTVTSAQKNPTAFYLCASVPLAGGGTEAFFGQGTRLTVV.

The rearrangement joins TRBV19 to TRBJ2-1, with 10 bases aligning to TRBD2. Germline V gene lookup returns CDR1 LNHDA and CDR2 SQIVND (reference sequence). V was pared by 7 bases and J by 6 bases, with 6 bases of the junction left unmatched. The CDR3 is 14 amino acids. The CDR3 DNA is TGTGCCAGTACTACTAGCGGGACACCCAATGAGCAGTTCTTC. Its protein product is CASTTSGTPNEQFF.

V and J are TRBV18 and TRBJ2-3; perhaps TRBD2 as D (5 bases). The germline gives CDR1 KGHSH, CDR2 LQKENI. V gave up 0 bases and J gave up 1 base, with 11 bases separating them. CDR3 size: 16 residues. The CDR3 DNA sequence: TGTGCCAGCTCACCACCGGGCGGGTTCGGCACAGATACGCAGTATTTT. Translation: CASSPPGGFGTDTQYF. The whole variable domain, remainder taken from reference TRBV18 and TRBJ2-3, is NAGVMQNPRHLVRRRGQEARLRCSPMKGHSHVYWYRQLPEEGLKFMVYLQKENIIDESGMPKERFSAEFPKEGPSILRIQQVVRGDSAAYFCASSPPGGFGTDTQYFGPGTRLTVL.

This chain connects TRBV28 to TRBJ2-7; D might be TRBD2 (6 bases). V was cut by 3 bases and J by 6 bases, with 30 bases left in between. Germline loops: CDR1 MDHEN, CDR2 SYDVKM. The CDR3 has 19 amino acids. The CDR3 DNA reads TGTGCCAGCAGTTTGGCGGGGCACCGGCGTGGGGCCCCGGCGGTCGAGCAGTACTTC. It codes for CASSLAGHRRGAPAVEQYF. The full variable domain, in which reference TRBV28 and TRBJ2-7 provide the parts outside the CDR3, is DVKVTQSSRYLVKRTGEKVFLECVQDMDHENMFWYRQDPGLGLRLIYFSYDVKMKEKGDIPEGYSVSREKKERFSLILESASTNQTSMYLCASSLAGHRRGAPAVEQYFGPGTRLTVT.

The V and J genes are TRBV4-1 and TRBJ2-1; 10 nucleotides line up with TRBD2. Trimming at V came to 2 bases and at J to 9 bases, leaving 4 bases not matched to a gene. This CDR3 has 14 amino acids. Germline V gives CDR1 MGHRA, CDR2 YSYEKL. CDR3 region: CASSQNLAGVEQFF. In DNA, the CDR3 is TGCGCCAGCAGCCAAAACCTAGCGGGAGTTGAGCAGTTCTTC.

V is TRBV11-3 and J is TRBJ2-1, with TRBD2 identical over 8 bases. The CDR3 is 15 amino acids. Germline V gene data show CDR1 as SGHNT and CDR2 as YENEEA. Losses at the gene ends were 2 bases for V and 7 bases for J; bases not matched to a gene: 7. The CDR3 bases are TGTGCCAGCAGCTTAACGGGAGGGCCGGGAAATGAGCAGTTCTTC. Its translation: CASSLTGGPGNEQFF.

This chain uses TRBV5-1 with TRBJ2-1; TRBD2 matches 7 bases. This CDR3 contains 17 residues. Germline V CDR1 and CDR2: SGHRS, YFSETQ. Trimming took 4 bases from V and 0 from J; bases not matched to a gene: 10. This CDR3 reads CASSPRSSGSSYNEQFF. The CDR3 nucleotides are TGCGCCAGCAGCCCCCGCTCTAGCGGCTCCTCCTACAATGAGCAGTTCTTC.

The chain carries TRBV28 and TRBJ1-2, with a tentative D call TRBD1 (6 bases). The V gene's germline CDR1 is MDHEN and CDR2 SYDVKM. This CDR3 is built from 14 residues. Trimming pared 4 bases from V and 7 bases from J, leaving 16 bases between. Here the CDR3 DNA reads TGTGCCAGCAGTTCCCAAAGGGGGGCTCTTGGCTACACCTTC. It encodes CASSSQRGALGYTF.

This chain joins TRBV18 and TRBJ1-1, with D possibly matching TRBD1 (6 bases). Germline V lookup: CDR1 KGHSH, CDR2 LQKENI. The CDR3 has 12 residues. The V and J ends lost 9 bases and 6 bases respectively, with 14 bases between them. The CDR3 DNA reads as TGTGCCAGTTTACAGGGTAACGCTGAAGCTTTCTTT. This encodes CASLQGNAEAFF.

V is TRBV28 and J is TRBJ1-5, with a weak D call TRBD1 (5 bases). Germline CDR1 MDHEN, CDR2 SYDVKM. Trimming stripped 3 bases from V and 0 bases from J, with 15 bases between. The CDR3 runs to 17 residues. CDR3 sequence: CASSLEYYRYSNQPQHF. The CDR3 nucleotides are TGTGCCAGCAGTTTGGAATATTACAGGTATAGCAATCAGCCCCAGCATTTT.

This clone has a single count. V gene TRBV7-6 combines with J gene TRBJ1-1; 7 bases map to TRBD1. The V gene end was trimmed by 5 bases and the J gene end by 0 bases; junction bases not matched to a gene: 6. The CDR3 sequence is 15 residues long. The germline gives CDR1 SGHVS, CDR2 FNYEAQ. The CDR3 is CASSPRTGVNTEAFF. CDR3 nucleotides: TGTGCCAGCAGCCCCAGGACAGGAGTGAACACTGAAGCTTTCTTT. Complete variable domain (other parts from reference TRBV7-6 and TRBJ1-1): GAGVSQSPRYKVTKRGQDVALRCDPISGHVSLYWYRQALGQGPEFLTYFNYEAQQDKSGLPNDRFSAERPEGSISTLTIQRTEQRDSAMYRCASSPRTGVNTEAFFGQGTRLTVV.

The genes are TRBV7-2 and TRBJ2-3; TRBD1 is a possible D gene (6 bases). Per the germline V gene, CDR1 is SGHTA and CDR2 is FQGNSA. CDR3 length equals 13 residues. The V and J ends lost 5 bases and 5 bases respectively, with 11 bases between them. The CDR3 coding sequence is TGTGCCAGCAGCCCCCACAGGGAAGATACGCAGTATTTT. This encodes CASSPHREDTQYF.

V and J are TRBV9 and TRBJ2-1, with TRBD2 matching over 12 bases. V trimming: 6 bases; J trimming: 3 bases; junction bases outside the gene matches: 4. Germline CDR1 reads SGDLS; CDR2 reads YYNGEE. The CDR3 runs to 15 residues. The CDR3 coding sequence is TGTGCCAGCACGACGGGACTAGCGGGCTACAATGAGCAGTTCTTC. Its translation: CASTTGLAGYNEQFF.

CDR3 DNA sequence: TGTGCCAGCAGTTTACGGGCGCTTACTCGTGGCTACACCTTC. It specifies CASSLRALTRGYTF. The chain uses TRBV28 and TRBJ1-2; D call uncertain. V lost 2 bases and J lost 7, with 14 bases in between. Germline CDR1 reads MDHEN; CDR2 reads SYDVKM. The CDR3 sequence is 14 residues long.

This rearrangement joins TRBV18 to TRBJ2-5; TRBD1 matches 7 bases. Germline CDR1 is KGHSH and CDR2 is LQKENI. Losses at the gene ends were 3 bases for V and 4 bases for J; bases not matched to a gene: 8. The CDR3 has 15 amino acids. In nucleotides, the CDR3 is TGTGCCAGCTCACCCCAAAGTCGGGACAGAGAGACCCAGTACTTC. It specifies CASSPQSRDRETQYF.